This T cell receptor beta chain was sequenced in a study of persistence of HIV-infected CD4 T cells. The study, taken as a whole, reports: TCR analyses could not target the rare provirus-carrying CMV-responding cells.

Sequencing used immunoSEQ version 4 in survey mode. The table came from immunoSEQ multiplex PCR; TCRdb's copy has only in-frame clones and leaves some out. The table records fewer than 40,000 clones, 82% of them present only once. Stimulation used around 9.1 ug/mL lysate from CMV-infected fibroblasts. Sorted nonresponding memory CD4+ T cells were CD40L-negative, CD69-negative, CD45RO-high. CDR3 size: 15 residues. Germline V gene lookup returns CDR1 MDHEN and CDR2 SYDVKM. V was pared by 4 bases and J by 0 bases, with 4 bases of the junction left unmatched. On this clone itself: Its antigen is undetermined.

The receptor was isolated from an adult woman with HIV who was CMV-seropositive. The chain joins TRBV28 to TRBJ1-2; 8 positions agree with TRBD1. Sample: CD4+ T cells sorted from PBMCs after roughly 18-hour stimulation, taken from a patient who received antiretroviral therapy. DNA for the CDR3: TGTGCCAGCAGTTCCCCGACAGGGGCTAACTATGGCTACACCTTC. This translates into CASSSPTGANYGYTF.